The clone carrying this TCR beta chain was counted once. This entry comes from a study of T cell responses to AZD1222 COVID-19 vaccine. The length of the CDR3 is 13 residues. Per germline, CDR1 SGHTA and CDR2 FQGNSA. V was clipped by 0 bases and J by 7 bases, with 7 bases between them. The data were produced by immunoSEQ multiplex PCR, yet TCRdb's version contains in-frame clones alone and is incomplete. The repertoire holds 120,000 to 150,000 clones, with about 90% as singletons. The sample consisted of peripheral blood, taken 28 days after the second dose of the MenACWY control vaccine. The receptor was derived from an adult who received the MenACWY meningococcal vaccine as a control. The rearrangement links TRBV7-2 to TRBJ1-5; D possibly corresponds to TRBD1 (5 bases). The CDR3 is CASSLARGQPQHF. CDR3 coding DNA: TGTGCCAGCAGCTTAGCGAGGGGCCAGCCCCAGCATTTT. The variable domain in full, completed from reference TRBV7-2 and TRBJ1-5, reads GAGVSQSPSNKVTEKGKDVELRCDPISGHTALYWYRQSLGQGLEFLIYFQGNSAPDKSGLPSDRFSAERTGGSVSTLTIQRTQQEDSAVYLCASSLARGQPQHFGDGTRLSIL.